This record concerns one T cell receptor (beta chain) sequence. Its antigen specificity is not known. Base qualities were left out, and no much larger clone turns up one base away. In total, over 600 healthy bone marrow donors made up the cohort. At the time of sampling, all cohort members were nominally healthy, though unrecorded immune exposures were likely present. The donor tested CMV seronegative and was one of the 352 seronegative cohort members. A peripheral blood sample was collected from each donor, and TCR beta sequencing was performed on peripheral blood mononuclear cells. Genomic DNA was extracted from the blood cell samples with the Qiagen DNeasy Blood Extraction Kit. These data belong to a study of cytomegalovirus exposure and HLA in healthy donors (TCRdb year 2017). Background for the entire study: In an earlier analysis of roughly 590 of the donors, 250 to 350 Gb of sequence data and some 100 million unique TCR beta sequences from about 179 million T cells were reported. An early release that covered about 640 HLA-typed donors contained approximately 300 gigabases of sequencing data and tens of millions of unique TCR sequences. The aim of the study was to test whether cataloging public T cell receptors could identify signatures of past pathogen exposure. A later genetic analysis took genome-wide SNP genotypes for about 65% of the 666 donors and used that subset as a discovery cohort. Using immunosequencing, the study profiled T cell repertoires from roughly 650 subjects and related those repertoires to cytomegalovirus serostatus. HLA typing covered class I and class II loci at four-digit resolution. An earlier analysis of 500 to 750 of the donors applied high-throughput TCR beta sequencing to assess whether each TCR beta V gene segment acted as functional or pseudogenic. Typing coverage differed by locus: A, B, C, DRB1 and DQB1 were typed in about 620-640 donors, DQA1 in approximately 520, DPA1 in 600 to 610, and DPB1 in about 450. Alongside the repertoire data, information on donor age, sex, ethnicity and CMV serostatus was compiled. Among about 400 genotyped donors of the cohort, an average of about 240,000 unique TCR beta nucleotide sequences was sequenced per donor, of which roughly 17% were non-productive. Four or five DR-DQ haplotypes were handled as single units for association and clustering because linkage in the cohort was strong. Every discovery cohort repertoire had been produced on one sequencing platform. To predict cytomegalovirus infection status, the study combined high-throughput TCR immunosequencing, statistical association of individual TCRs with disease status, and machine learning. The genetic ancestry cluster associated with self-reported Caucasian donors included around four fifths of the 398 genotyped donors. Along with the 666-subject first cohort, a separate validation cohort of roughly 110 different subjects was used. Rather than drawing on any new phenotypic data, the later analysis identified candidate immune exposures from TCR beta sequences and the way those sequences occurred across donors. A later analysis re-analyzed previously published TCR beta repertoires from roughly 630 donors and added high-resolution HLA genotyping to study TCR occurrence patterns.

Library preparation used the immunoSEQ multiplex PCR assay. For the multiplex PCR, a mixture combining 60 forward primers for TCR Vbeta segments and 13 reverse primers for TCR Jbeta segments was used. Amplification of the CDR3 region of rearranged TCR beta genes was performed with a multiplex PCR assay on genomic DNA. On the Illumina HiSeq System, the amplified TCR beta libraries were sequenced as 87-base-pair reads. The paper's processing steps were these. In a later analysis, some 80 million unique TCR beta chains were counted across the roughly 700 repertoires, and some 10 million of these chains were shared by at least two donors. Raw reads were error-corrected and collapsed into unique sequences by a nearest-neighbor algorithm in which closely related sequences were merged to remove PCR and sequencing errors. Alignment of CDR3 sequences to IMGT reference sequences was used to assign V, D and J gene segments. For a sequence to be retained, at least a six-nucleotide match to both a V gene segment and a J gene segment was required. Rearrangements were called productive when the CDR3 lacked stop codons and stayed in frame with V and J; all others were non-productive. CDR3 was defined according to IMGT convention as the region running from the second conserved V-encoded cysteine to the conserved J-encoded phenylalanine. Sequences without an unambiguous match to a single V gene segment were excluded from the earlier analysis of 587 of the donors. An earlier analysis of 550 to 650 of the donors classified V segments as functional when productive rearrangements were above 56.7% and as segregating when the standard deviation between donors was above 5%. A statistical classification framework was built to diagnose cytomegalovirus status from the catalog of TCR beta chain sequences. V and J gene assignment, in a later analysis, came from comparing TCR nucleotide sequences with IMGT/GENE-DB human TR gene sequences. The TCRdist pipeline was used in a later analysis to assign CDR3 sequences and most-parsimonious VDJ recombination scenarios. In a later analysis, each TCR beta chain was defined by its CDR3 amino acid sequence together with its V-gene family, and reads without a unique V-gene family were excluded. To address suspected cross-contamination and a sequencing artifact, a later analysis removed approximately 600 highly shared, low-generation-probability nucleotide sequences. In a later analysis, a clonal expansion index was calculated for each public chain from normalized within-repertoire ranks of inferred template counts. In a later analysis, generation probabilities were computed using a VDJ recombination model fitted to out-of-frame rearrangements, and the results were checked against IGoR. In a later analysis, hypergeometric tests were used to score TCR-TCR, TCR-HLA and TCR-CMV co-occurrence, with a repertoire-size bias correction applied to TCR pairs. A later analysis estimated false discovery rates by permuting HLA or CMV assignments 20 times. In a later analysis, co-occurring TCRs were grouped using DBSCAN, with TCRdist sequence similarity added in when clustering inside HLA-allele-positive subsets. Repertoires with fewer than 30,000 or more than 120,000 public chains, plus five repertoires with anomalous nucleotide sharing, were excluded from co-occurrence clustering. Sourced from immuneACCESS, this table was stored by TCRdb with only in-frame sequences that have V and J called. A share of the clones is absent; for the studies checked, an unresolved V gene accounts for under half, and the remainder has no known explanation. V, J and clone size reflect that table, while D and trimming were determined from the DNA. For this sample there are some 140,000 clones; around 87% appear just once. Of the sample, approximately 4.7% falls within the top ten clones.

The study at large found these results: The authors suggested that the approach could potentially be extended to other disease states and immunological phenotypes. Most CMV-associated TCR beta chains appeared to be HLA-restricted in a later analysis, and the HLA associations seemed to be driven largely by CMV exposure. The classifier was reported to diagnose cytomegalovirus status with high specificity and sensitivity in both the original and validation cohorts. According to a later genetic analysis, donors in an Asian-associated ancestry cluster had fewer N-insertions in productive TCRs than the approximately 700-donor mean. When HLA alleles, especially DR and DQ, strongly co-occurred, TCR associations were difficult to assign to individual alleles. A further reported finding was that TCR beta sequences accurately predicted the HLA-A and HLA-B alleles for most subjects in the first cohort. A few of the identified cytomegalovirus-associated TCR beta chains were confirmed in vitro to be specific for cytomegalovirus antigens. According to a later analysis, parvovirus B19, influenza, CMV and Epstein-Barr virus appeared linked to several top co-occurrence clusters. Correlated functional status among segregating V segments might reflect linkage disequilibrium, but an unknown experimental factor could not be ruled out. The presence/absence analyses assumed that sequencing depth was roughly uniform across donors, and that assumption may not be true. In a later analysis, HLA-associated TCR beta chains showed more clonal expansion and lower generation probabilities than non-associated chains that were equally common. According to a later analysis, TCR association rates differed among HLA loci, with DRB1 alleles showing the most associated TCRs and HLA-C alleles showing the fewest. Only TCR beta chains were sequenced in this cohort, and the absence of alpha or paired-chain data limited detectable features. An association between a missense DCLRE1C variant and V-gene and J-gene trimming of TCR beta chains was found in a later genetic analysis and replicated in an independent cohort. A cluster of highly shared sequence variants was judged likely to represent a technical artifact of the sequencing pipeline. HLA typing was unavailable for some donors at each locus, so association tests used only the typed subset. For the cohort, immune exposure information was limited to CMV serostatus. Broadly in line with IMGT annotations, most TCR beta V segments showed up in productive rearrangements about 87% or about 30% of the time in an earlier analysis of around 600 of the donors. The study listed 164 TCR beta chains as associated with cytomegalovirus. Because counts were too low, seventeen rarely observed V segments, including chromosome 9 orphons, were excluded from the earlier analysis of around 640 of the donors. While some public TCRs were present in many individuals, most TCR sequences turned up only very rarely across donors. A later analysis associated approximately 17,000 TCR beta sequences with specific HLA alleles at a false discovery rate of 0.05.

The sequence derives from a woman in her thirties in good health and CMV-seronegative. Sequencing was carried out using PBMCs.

The DNA sequence reads TGTGCCAGCAGCCGCTATACAGGGAACTCCTACGAGCAGTACTTC. Its product reads: CASSRYTGNSYEQYF. This chain is built from TRBV9 and TRBJ2-7; the D segment could be TRBD1, given 6 matching bases. From the germline V gene, CDR1 is SGDLS and CDR2 is YYNGEE. At the junction V is shortened by 4 bases and J by 0 bases, with 14 bases in between. Including the terminal cysteine and phenylalanine, the CDR3 comprises 15 residues. The only DNA kept is the CDR3, 45 bases in frame from the first base.